Listed here are 3 T cell receptor beta chains from one sample, sequenced in a study of response to subunit inactivated influenza vaccine listed by TCRdb under 2018. Receptors were amplified or captured by RT-PCR. Sequencing used an Illumina HiSeq 2500. The public sequencing data were trimmed at Q25 with fastp and processed into clonotypes with MiXCR by TCRdb, which kept only in-frame beta chains. Records with the same CDR3 protein are collapsed into one entry carrying the most frequent genes and DNA. Present in this sample are about 170,000 distinct CDR3 sequences, around 10% of which were seen just once. The ten largest clonotypes hold about a third of the sample. This specimen consisted of CD8+ T cells sorted from PBMCs, obtained approximately 25 months after vaccination. The origin of the receptors is a man aged 45 to 70 who received an inactivated influenza vaccine. Donor details come from another sample of the same person, matched by shared clones.

This clonotype was counted between two and nine times. CDR3 nucleotides: TGCAGCGTTGAACTTTCTGGAGTCGGCTACACCTTC. Translated, it gives CSVELSGVGYTF. V is TRBV29-1 and J is TRBJ1-2; D remains ambiguous. The V gene's germline CDR1 is SQVTM and CDR2 ANQGSEA. The CDR3 runs 12 residues. V lost 2 bases, J lost 8 bases, and 12 bases lay in between.

This clonotype was counted ten times or more. The gene calls are TRBV24-1 and TRBJ2-3; D gene unclear. This CDR3 is built from 14 residues. The V end was cut by 1 base, the J end by 3 bases, with 7 bases between. The germline CDR1 and CDR2 sequences are KGHDR and SFDVKD. The DNA of the CDR3 is TGTGCCACCAGTGATTTTGGCGAGACAGATACGCAGTATTTT. Amino acid sequence: CATSDFGETDTQYF.

In its sample, this clonotype was seen a few times. This chain joins TRBV12-3 or TRBV12-4 and TRBJ2-3; 7 positions agree with TRBD1. The CDR3 runs to 14 residues. Unmatched junction bases numbered 11, after V lost 8 bases and J lost 6 bases. CDR3 nucleotide sequence: TGTGCCAGCGCCGGGACAGCAGACCTGGATACGCAGTATTTT. Its translation: CASAGTADLDTQYF.